One and the same sample provided the 28 T cell receptor beta chains below, sequenced in a study of T cell clones after liver transplantation. Sequencing was performed with immunoSEQ multiplex PCR; in TCRdb, only in-frame clones are kept and a portion is missing. Of approximately 71,000 clones detected, approximately 92% appear once; the ten largest clones hold approximately 1%. The input for sequencing was CD4+ T cells from blood, taken about 25 months after liver transplant. The receptors stem from a human patient who received a liver transplant. Some of the T cells might come from the graft donor.

CDR3 nucleotide sequence: TGTGCCAGCAGAGTAAGGGGACAGATCTATGGCTACACCTTC. This gives the protein CASRVRGQIYGYTF. The chain employs TRBV28 and TRBJ1-2; TRBD1 matches at 7 bases. The junction had 8 bases not matched to a gene; V was cut back by 6 bases and J by 4 bases. The germline gives CDR1 MDHEN, CDR2 SYDVKM. The CDR3 is made up of 14 amino acids.

The CDR3 here is CASSARAGGFAGELFF. The CDR3 nucleotides are TGTGCCAGCAGCGCCCGGGCAGGGGGGTTCGCCGGGGAGCTGTTTTTT. The chain has TRBV9 and TRBJ2-2; D might be TRBD1 (7 bases). V shed 3 bases and J shed 6 bases, with 18 bases lying between them. The CDR3 consists of 16 residues. Germline loops: CDR1 SGDLS, CDR2 YYNGEE.

The J gene is TRBJ1-3, the V gene TRBV30; D is unclear. V was pared by 4 bases and J by 0 bases, with 4 bases between. The CDR3 consists of 12 residues. Looked up from germline, CDR1 is GTSNPN and CDR2 is SVGIG (reference sequence). The CDR3 here is CAWTLSGNTIYF. The CDR3 coding sequence is TGTGCCTGGACCCTCTCTGGAAACACCATATATTTT.

V usage is TRBV9 and J usage is TRBJ2-3, with D uncertain. CDR1 SGDLS and CDR2 YYNGEE come from the germline V gene. This CDR3 region has 13 residues. Between the trimmed V and J ends, which lost 6 bases and 9 bases, there was a span of 17 bases. Here the CDR3 DNA reads TGTGCCAGCACCACACGCGAGACCGCGACGCAGTATTTT. Translating gives CASTTRETATQYF.

This clone appeared a single time. The rearrangement uses TRBV6-5 and TRBJ2-5, with D tentatively TRBD1 (6 bases). This CDR3 has 14 amino acids. V was trimmed by 7 bases and J by 0 bases, leaving 12 bases between them. Germline loops: CDR1 MNHEY, CDR2 SVGAGI. CDR3 sequence: CASTQGSYQETQYF. CDR3 bases: TGTGCCAGCACCCAGGGGAGTTACCAAGAGACCCAGTACTTC.

The chain carries TRBV6-1 and TRBJ1-2, with D possibly TRBD1 on 6 matching bases. This CDR3 contains 14 residues. The germline V gene encodes CDR1 MNHNS and CDR2 SASEGT. With 2 bases removed from V and 6 bases from J, the gap between germline ends came to 13 bases. The CDR3 DNA reads TGTGCCAGCAGTGAATGGACAGCCTTAGATGGCTACACCTTC. As protein: CASSEWTALDGYTF.

V usage is TRBV7-9 and J usage is TRBJ2-7; D is uncertain. The CDR3 spans 13 residues. In germline, CDR1 is SEHNR, CDR2 FQNEAQ (reference sequence). The V gene lost 2 bases and the J gene lost 3 bases, with 8 bases spanning the gap. In DNA form, the CDR3 reads TGTGCCAGCAGCTTAAACACTAACTACGAGCAGTACTTC. Translation: CASSLNTNYEQYF.

The CDR3 is CASSLVSGTNYEQYF. CDR3 DNA sequence: TGCGCCAGCAGCTTAGTTAGCGGAACAAACTACGAGCAGTACTTC. The chain is built from TRBV5-1 and TRBJ2-7, with D possibly being TRBD2 (6 bases). V shed 2 bases and J shed 3 bases, with 15 bases lying between them. This CDR3 spans 15 amino acids. Germline V gene lookup returns CDR1 SGHRS and CDR2 YFSETQ. Using reference TRBV5-1 and TRBJ2-7 for the parts outside the CDR3, the full variable domain is KAGVTQTPRYLIKTRGQQVTLSCSPISGHRSVSWYQQTPGQGLQFLFEYFSETQRNKGNFPGRFSGRQFSNSRSEMNVSTLELGDSALYLCASSLVSGTNYEQYFGPGTRLTVT.

The chain employs TRBV9 and TRBJ2-2, with TRBD2 matching 7 bases. CDR3 length: 17 residues. Germline V gives CDR1 SGDLS, CDR2 YYNGEE. J lost 0 bases, V lost 0 bases, and 5 bases had no gene match. The chain's CDR3 is CASSVAGAGSNTGELFF. Here the CDR3 DNA reads TGTGCCAGCAGCGTAGCCGGAGCGGGGTCGAACACCGGGGAGCTGTTTTTT.

The chain employs TRBV11-2 and TRBJ1-1; D might be TRBD1 (5 bases). V was trimmed by 5 bases and J by 4 bases, leaving 11 bases between them. This CDR3 is 13 amino acids long. Per the germline V gene, CDR1 is SGHAT and CDR2 is FQNNGV. The CDR3 sequence: CASSRSGGTEAFF. As DNA, the CDR3 is TGTGCCAGCAGCCGATCGGGGGGCACTGAAGCTTTCTTT.

J is TRBJ1-5 and V is TRBV18, with TRBD1 identical over 11 bases. The CDR3 is made up of 16 amino acids. From germline, CDR1 is KGHSH and CDR2 LQKENI. V lost 3 bases and J lost 2; bases outside the gene matches: 3. The CDR3 DNA reads as TGTGCCAGCTCACCGCCGGGACAGGGGGGCAATCAGCCCCAGCATTTT. Translated: CASSPPGQGGNQPQHF. Using reference TRBV18 and TRBJ1-5 for the parts outside the CDR3, the full variable domain is NAGVMQNPRHLVRRRGQEARLRCSPMKGHSHVYWYRQLPEEGLKFMVYLQKENIIDESGMPKERFSAEFPKEGPSILRIQQVVRGDSAAYFCASSPPGQGGNQPQHFGDGTRLSIL.

This clone was detected only once. The V gene is TRBV19, the J gene TRBJ2-7, with D maybe TRBD1 (5 bases). This CDR3 has 13 amino acids. The germline gives CDR1 LNHDA, CDR2 SQIVND (reference sequence). With 2 bases removed from V and 5 bases from J, the gap between germline ends came to 10 bases. The CDR3 DNA reads as TGTGCCAGTAGTATAATCCAGGGCAACGAGCAGTACTTC. Protein: CASSIIQGNEQYF.

This clone was observed once. V and J are TRBV4-2 and TRBJ2-3; possibly TRBD2 for D (6 bases). Trimming shortened V by 6 bases and J by 2 bases, and 12 bases separated the two germline ends. This CDR3 is 14 amino acids long. Germline CDR1 LGHNA, CDR2 YNFKEQ. CDR3 bases: TGTGCCAGCAGACTGGGGGGTGACACAGATACGCAGTATTTT. This sequence encodes CASRLGGDTDTQYF.

This clone showed up just once. This chain joins TRBV29-1 and TRBJ1-1; TRBD1 aligns across 7 bases. Germline V gives CDR1 SQVTM, CDR2 ANQGSEA. The CDR3 loop spans 13 amino acids. V was pared by 5 bases and J by 6 bases, with 9 bases of the junction left unmatched. This CDR3 reads CSVNKGAIAEAFF. The CDR3 coding sequence is TGCAGCGTTAATAAGGGGGCGATCGCTGAAGCTTTCTTT. Looking up the rest from reference TRBV29-1 and TRBJ1-1 gives the full variable domain: SAVISQKPSRDICQRGTSLTIQCQVDSQVTMMFWYRQQPGQSLTLIATANQGSEATYESGFVIDKFPISRPNLTFSTLTVSNMSPEDSSIYLCSVNKGAIAEAFFGQGTRLTVV.

V and J are TRBV19 and TRBJ1-5; TRBD1 matches 11 bases. Germline lookup yields CDR1 LNHDA and CDR2 SQIVND (reference sequence). The CDR3 has 15 amino acids. With V trimmed by 6 bases and J by 6 bases, 7 bases remained unmatched. The CDR3 sequence is CASRGPGTGGQPQHF. The CDR3 region has the DNA TGTGCCAGTAGAGGCCCCGGGACAGGGGGTCAGCCCCAGCATTTT.

Here the CDR3 reads CASSIGWADSGNTIYF. The CDR3 DNA sequence: TGTGCCAGCAGTATTGGGTGGGCAGACTCTGGAAACACCATATATTTT. The chain recombines TRBV28 with TRBJ1-3; D unresolved. The V gene lost 5 bases and the J gene lost 0 bases, with 14 bases spanning the gap. This CDR3 has 16 residues. In germline, CDR1 is MDHEN, CDR2 SYDVKM. Full variable domain (missing parts from reference TRBV28 and TRBJ1-3): DVKVTQSSRYLVKRTGEKVFLECVQDMDHENMFWYRQDPGLGLRLIYFSYDVKMKEKGDIPEGYSVSREKKERFSLILESASTNQTSMYLCASSIGWADSGNTIYFGEGSWLTVV.

This chain joins TRBV5-1 and TRBJ2-5, with D hard to call. The CDR3 has 11 amino acids. Germline CDR1 reads SGHRS; CDR2 reads YFSETQ. Trimming took off 0 bases at V and 5 bases at J, with 2 bases between the two ends. CDR3 DNA: TGCGCCAGCAGCTTGGACGAGACCCAGTACTTC. It translates to CASSLDETQYF.

V gene TRBV7-9 combines with J gene TRBJ1-5; TRBD1 is a possible D gene (5 bases). CDR3 size: 14 residues. V was clipped by 5 bases and J by 9 bases, with 17 bases between them. Germline loops: CDR1 SEHNR, CDR2 FQNEAQ (reference sequence). For the CDR3, the DNA is TGTGCCAGCAGCCCTGGGACTCTCTGGGGGCCCCAGCATTTT. Its protein product is CASSPGTLWGPQHF. The complete variable domain, with remaining parts taken from reference TRBV7-9 and TRBJ1-5, reads DTGVSQNPRHKITKRGQNVTFRCDPISEHNRLYWYRQTLGQGPEFLTYFQNEAQLEKSRLLSDRFSAERPKGSFSTLEIQRTEQGDSAMYLCASSPGTLWGPQHFGDGTRLSIL.

V is TRBV7-9 and J is TRBJ2-7; TRBD1 agrees at 8 bases. V dropped 5 bases and J dropped 5; count of bases not matched to a gene: 8. Looked up from germline, CDR1 is SEHNR and CDR2 is FQNEAQ (reference sequence). The CDR3 consists of 14 residues. For the CDR3, the DNA is TGTGCCAGCAGCATGGACAGGGTTGGCGACGAGCAGTACTTC. It yields the protein CASSMDRVGDEQYF.

This clone was recorded once. The gene calls are TRBV18 and TRBJ1-2; 8 nucleotides line up with TRBD1. Germline V gene lookup returns CDR1 KGHSH and CDR2 LQKENI. Losses at the gene ends were 0 bases for V and 6 bases for J; bases not matched to a gene: 6. The CDR3 loop spans 15 amino acids. The CDR3 DNA reads TGTGCCAGCTCACCACCATGGACAGGGAGGGATGGCTACACCTTC. As protein: CASSPPWTGRDGYTF.

V is TRBV25-1 and J is TRBJ2-5; 11 bases are a match to TRBD2. The CDR3 has 17 amino acids. Germline values: CDR1 MGHDK, CDR2 SYGVNS. The ends lost 2 bases at V and 4 bases at J; junction bases unmatched: 9. The CDR3 DNA follows: TGTGCCAGCAGTGAACAGTCTAGCGGGAGGATGTCAGAGACCCAGTACTTC. Protein: CASSEQSSGRMSETQYF.

The V gene is TRBV7-9, the J gene TRBJ1-2; 7 bases line up with TRBD1. CDR3 length: 14 residues. V gave up 5 bases and J gave up 0 bases; unmatched junction bases: 3. The germline V gene has CDR1 SEHNR and CDR2 FQNEAQ (reference sequence). CDR3 DNA sequence: TGTGCCAGCAGCCAGGGGGAAGCTAACTATGGCTACACCTTC. Amino acid sequence: CASSQGEANYGYTF.

The J gene is TRBJ1-2, the V gene TRBV11-3, with D perhaps TRBD1 (5 bases). CDR1 SGHNT and CDR2 YENEEA come from the germline V gene. The CDR3 has 15 residues. Between the trimmed V and J ends, which lost 1 base and 5 bases, there was a span of 14 bases. CDR3: CASSLVGREEYGYTF. The CDR3 DNA is TGTGCCAGCAGCTTAGTCGGCAGGGAGGAGTATGGCTACACCTTC. Based on the CDR3 plus reference TRBV11-3 and TRBJ1-2, the full variable domain is EAGVVQSPRYKIIEKKQPVAFWCNPISGHNTLYWYLQNLGQGPELLIRYENEEAVDDSQLPKDRFSAERLKGVDSTLKIQPAELGDSAVYLCASSLVGREEYGYTFGSGTRLTVV.

J is TRBJ2-5 and V is TRBV5-4; 8 positions match TRBD2. J lost 5 bases, V lost 0 bases, and 12 bases had no gene match. This CDR3 region has 17 residues. Germline V CDR1 and CDR2: SGHNT, YYREEE (reference sequence). The CDR3 nucleotides are TGTGCCAGCAGCTTGGCGTCGAGAGCGGGAGTCGGTGAGACCCAGTACTTC. This codes for CASSLASRAGVGETQYF.

The rearrangement uses TRBV7-8 and TRBJ2-7; TRBD1 is a possible D gene (5 bases). This CDR3 is built from 14 residues. Germline V gene sequence: CDR1 SGHVS, CDR2 FQNEAQ. Deletions cut 1 base from V and 2 bases from J, with 9 bases between. In DNA, the CDR3 is TGTGCCAGCAGCTTAGTCGTAGGGGCCTACGAGCAGTACTTC. It translates to CASSLVVGAYEQYF.

V is TRBV28 and J is TRBJ2-1, with D possibly matching TRBD1 (6 bases). This CDR3 spans 15 amino acids. The V and J ends lost 6 bases and 1 base respectively, with 13 bases between them. Germline loops: CDR1 MDHEN, CDR2 SYDVKM. In DNA, the CDR3 is TGTGCCAGCAGGACTCAGGGGAGATCCTACAATGAGCAGTTCTTC. It is translated as CASRTQGRSYNEQFF.

This clone was seen just once. The gene calls are TRBV7-2 and TRBJ1-5; no reliable D call. CDR3 size: 14 residues. CDR1 SGHTA and CDR2 FQGNSA come from the germline V gene. Trimming took 1 base from V and 4 from J, leaving 8 bases between them. CDR3 region: CASSLGAANQPQHF. In nucleotides, the CDR3 is TGTGCCAGCAGCTTAGGGGCAGCTAATCAGCCCCAGCATTTT.

A single count supports this clone. The rearrangement uses TRBV7-9 and TRBJ1-3; D is unclear. Germline V lookup: CDR1 SEHNR, CDR2 FQNEAQ (reference sequence). The length of the CDR3 is 12 residues. V gave up 6 bases and J gave up 2 bases, with 5 bases separating them. CDR3: CASRPTGNTIYF. CDR3 DNA sequence: TGTGCCAGCAGGCCAACTGGAAACACCATATATTTT.